This TCR beta chain was observed in a study of cytotoxic CD8 clonotypes in ibrutinib-treated CLL. The table came from immunoSEQ multiplex PCR; TCRdb's copy has only in-frame clones and leaves some out. The table has 100,000 to 150,000 clones, 80% to 90% seen once. This CDR3 comprises 15 residues. Germline V lookup: CDR1 LNHNV, CDR2 YYDKDF (reference sequence). V was clipped by 5 bases and J by 2 bases, with 15 bases between them. This sequence joins TRBV15 and TRBJ1-2, with D perhaps TRBD1 (6 bases). Source: PBMCs, taken after 24 months of ibrutinib treatment. This sequence was found in a human donor with chronic lymphocytic leukemia. The CDR3 DNA sequence: TGTGCCACCAGCGGAAGGGACACAGGGAACTATGGCTACACCTTC. Protein sequence: CATSGRDTGNYGYTF. Filled out from reference TRBV15 and TRBJ1-2, the complete variable domain reads DAMVIQNPRYQVTQFGKPVTLSCSQTLNHNVMYWYQQKSSQAPKLLFHYYDKDFNNEADTPDNFQSRRPNTSFCFLDIRSPGLGDTAMYLCATSGRDTGNYGYTFGSGTRLTVV.